Each of the 11 T cell receptor beta chains below was sequenced from the same sample in a study of OX40 agonist ivuxolimab in advanced cancers. The table came from immunoSEQ multiplex PCR; TCRdb's copy has only in-frame clones and leaves some out. The sample consists of roughly 19,000 clones, over 65% of them appearing once. This sample comprised CD4+ or CD8+ T cells sorted from blood, obtained in a trial of the OX40 agonist ivuxolimab. The receptor set was obtained from an adult with an advanced solid tumor such as melanoma, head and neck, liver or kidney cancer.

This rearrangement joins TRBV6-5 to TRBJ1-1; D unresolved. V was trimmed by 0 bases and J by 1 base, leaving 12 bases between them. The germline CDR1 and CDR2 sequences are MNHEY and SVGAGI. This CDR3 is 16 amino acids long. DNA of the CDR3: TGTGCCAGCAGTTACTCGACGGGGAATTCGAACACTGAAGCTTTCTTT. Its translation: CASSYSTGNSNTEAFF.

The chain combines TRBV27 with TRBJ1-5; the D gene is possibly TRBD1 (5 bases). This CDR3 has 12 amino acids. Germline V gene sequence: CDR1 MNHEY, CDR2 SMNVEV (reference sequence). Trimming cost V 3 bases and J 11 bases, with 11 bases left between them. CDR3 sequence reads: CASSFEGGAQHF. The CDR3 DNA sequence: TGTGCCAGCAGTTTCGAGGGAGGGGCCCAGCATTTT.

This rearrangement joins TRBV27 to TRBJ2-1; TRBD2 aligns across 7 bases. The CDR3 spans 15 residues. Germline CDR1 reads MNHEY; CDR2 reads SMNVEV (reference sequence). The trim removed 2 bases at V and 3 bases at J, leaving 4 bases unmatched. For the CDR3, the DNA is TGTGCCAGCAGTTTACGCGGGAGCCACTACAATGAGCAGTTCTTC. This gives the protein CASSLRGSHYNEQFF.

The chain is built from TRBV9 and TRBJ2-3, with TRBD2 identical over 11 bases. After removal of 2 bases from V and 1 base from J, the junction contained 3 bases not matched to a gene. The CDR3 loop spans 16 amino acids. In germline, CDR1 is SGDLS, CDR2 YYNGEE. CDR3 amino acids: CASSVGLAERTDTQYF. The CDR3 DNA sequence: TGTGCCAGCAGCGTGGGACTAGCGGAGCGCACAGATACGCAGTATTTT. The full variable domain, rest sourced from reference TRBV9 and TRBJ2-3, is DSGVTQTPKHLITATGQRVTLRCSPRSGDLSVYWYQQSLDQGLQFLIQYYNGEERAKGNILERFSAQQFPDLHSELNLSSLELGDSALYFCASSVGLAERTDTQYFGPGTRLTVL.

The chain uses TRBV19 and TRBJ1-1; a weak D match, TRBD1 (5 bases). The CDR3 length is 13 residues. V was clipped by 7 bases and J by 4 bases, with 13 bases between them. The germline V gene encodes CDR1 LNHDA and CDR2 SQIVND (reference sequence). The CDR3: CASIAGFGTEAFF. The DNA of the CDR3 is TGTGCCAGTATCGCAGGGTTTGGCACTGAAGCTTTCTTT.

The sample holds a few counts of this clone. V is TRBV27 and J is TRBJ1-1, with 7 nucleotides matching TRBD1. The trim removed 6 bases at V and 0 bases at J, leaving 4 bases unmatched. CDR3 length equals 14 residues. Germline V gene sequence: CDR1 MNHEY, CDR2 SMNVEV (reference sequence). CDR3 DNA sequence: TGTGCCAGCAGCCTAACAGGGGTGAACACTGAAGCTTTCTTT. Encoded protein: CASSLTGVNTEAFF.

J is TRBJ2-1 and V is TRBV4-1; TRBD2 matches at 10 bases. Germline V gene lookup returns CDR1 MGHRA and CDR2 YSYEKL. The CDR3 length is 14 residues. J lost 9 bases, V lost 2 bases, and 4 bases had no gene match. The CDR3 nucleotides read TGCGCCAGCAGCCAACCTCGACTAGCGGGTGAGCAGTTCTTC. Translation: CASSQPRLAGEQFF.

The J gene is TRBJ1-2, the V gene TRBV19, with D tentatively TRBD1 (6 bases). Trimming removed 0 bases at V and 4 bases at J, with 9 bases between. Germline values: CDR1 LNHDA, CDR2 SQIVND (reference sequence). This CDR3 is 14 amino acids long. Written as DNA, the CDR3 is TGTGCCAGTAGTATAGATCCCAGGGGCTATGGCTACACCTTC. Its protein product is CASSIDPRGYGYTF. Full variable domain (remainder filled in from reference TRBV19 and TRBJ1-2): DGGITQSPKYLFRKEGQNVTLSCEQNLNHDAMYWYRQDPGQGLRLIYYSQIVNDFQKGDIAEGYSVSREKKESFPLTVTSAQKNPTAFYLCASSIDPRGYGYTFGSGTRLTVV.

This clone was counted only a few times. The chain employs TRBV7-9 and TRBJ2-7; 12 bases match TRBD2. Germline CDR1 SEHNR, CDR2 FQNEAQ (reference sequence). CDR3 size: 14 residues. Losses at the gene ends were 5 bases for V and 2 bases for J; bases not matched to a gene: 1. CDR3 sequence: CASSPSGRAYEQYF. The DNA of the CDR3 is TGTGCCAGCAGCCCTAGCGGGAGGGCCTACGAGCAGTACTTC.

Only a few counts were recorded for this clone. The chain employs TRBV2 and TRBJ2-7; D is possibly TRBD1 (6 bases). This CDR3 has 11 residues. V lost 8 bases to trimming and J lost 3 bases, with 8 bases between them. Germline lookup yields CDR1 SNHLY and CDR2 FYNNEI. The CDR3 nucleotides read TGTGCCAGCGGGGGCTACTACGAGCAGTACTTC. Protein: CASGGYYEQYF.

The genes are TRBV6-5 and TRBJ1-1; TRBD1 agrees at 7 bases. Germline V CDR1 and CDR2: MNHEY, SVGAGI. The J segment lost 8 bases and the V segment lost 0 bases, leaving 9 bases of the junction unmatched. CDR3 length: 15 residues. The CDR3 protein is CASSYSTAGGGEAFF. Written as DNA, the CDR3 is TGTGCCAGCAGTTACTCGACGGCAGGGGGTGGGGAAGCTTTCTTT.